The 18 T cell receptor beta chains in this list originate from one sample, sequenced in a study of neoadjuvant anti-PD-1 for oral cavity cancer. Sequencing was performed with immunoSEQ multiplex PCR; in TCRdb, only in-frame clones are kept and a portion is missing. Seen here are under 85,000 clones, about 80% observed once, and the top ten hold 2.5% to 4%. Here the sequenced sample was PBMCs, taken before nivolumab (anti-PD-1) treatment. The source of these receptors is a person aged 40 to 85 with oral cavity squamous cell carcinoma.

This clone has more than one count but fewer than ten. The chain joins TRBV11-3 to TRBJ2-1, with unresolved D. Germline V lookup: CDR1 SGHNT, CDR2 YENEEA. The CDR3 has 13 amino acids. With 2 bases removed from V and 6 bases from J, the gap between germline ends came to 8 bases. CDR3 in DNA: TGTGCCAGCAGCTTAACGCTAGGCAATGAGCAGTTCTTC. Translation gives CASSLTLGNEQFF.

The count of this clone is one. The genes are TRBV30 and TRBJ2-7, with TRBD1 as a possible D gene (6 bases). V was clipped by 3 bases and J by 6 bases, with 18 bases between them. This CDR3 is built from 14 residues. CDR1 and CDR2 from the germline V gene are GTSNPN and SVGIG (reference sequence). CDR3 protein: CAWRGTGTLAEQYF. The CDR3 DNA reads as TGTGCCTGGAGGGGAACCGGGACACTTGCCGAGCAGTACTTC.

The V call is TRBV2, the J call TRBJ2-1; perhaps D is TRBD1 or TRBD2 (5 bases each). Trimming cost V 1 base and J 8 bases, with 15 bases left between them. Germline lookup yields CDR1 SNHLY and CDR2 FYNNEI. This CDR3 is built from 15 residues. CDR3 nucleotide sequence: TGTGCCAGCAGTGAAGGTACGGGGACCGGCGATGAGCAGTTCTTC. This gives the protein CASSEGTGTGDEQFF. Using reference TRBV2 and TRBJ2-1 for the parts outside the CDR3, the full variable domain is EPEVTQTPSHQVTQMGQEVILRCVPISNHLYFYWYRQILGQKVEFLVSFYNNEISEKSEIFDDQFSVERPDGSNFTLKIRSTKLEDSAMYFCASSEGTGTGDEQFFGPGTRLTVL.

The V gene is TRBV5-1, the J gene TRBJ1-2; TRBD1 matches 10 bases. Germline lookup yields CDR1 SGHRS and CDR2 YFSETQ. The CDR3 is made up of 14 amino acids. Germline trimming cut 3 bases from V and 8 bases from J; bases unmatched to any gene: 7. In DNA form, the CDR3 reads TGCGCCAGCAGCTGGGGGACAGGGGCTGACGGCTACACCTTC. Its protein is CASSWGTGADGYTF.

The chain recombines TRBV19 with TRBJ1-2; TRBD1 agrees at 8 bases. There are 15 residues in the CDR3. V lost 0 bases and J lost 7; bases outside the gene matches: 7. Per the germline V gene, CDR1 is LNHDA and CDR2 is SQIVND (reference sequence). The CDR3 DNA is TGTGCCAGTAGTATAGATGCAGGGGGCATCCGTGGCTACACCTTC. This gives the protein CASSIDAGGIRGYTF.

V and J are TRBV6-1 and TRBJ1-3, with TRBD1 as a possible D gene (5 bases). In germline, CDR1 is MNHNS, CDR2 SASEGT. V lost 6 bases and J 0 bases, leaving 12 bases between the germline ends. This CDR3 is built from 15 residues. The CDR3 bases are TGTGCCAGCAGAAGACAGTTCACCTCTGGAAACACCATATATTTT. It codes for CASRRQFTSGNTIYF.

The chain couples TRBV6-1 to TRBJ2-5; D might be TRBD1 (6 bases). Germline CDR1 is MNHNS and CDR2 is SASEGT. V was trimmed by 1 base and J by 6 bases, leaving 12 bases between them. The CDR3 is 14 amino acids. CDR3 sequence (DNA): TGTGCCAGCAGTGAAGGTACAGGGAGAAAGACCCAGTACTTC. Amino acid sequence: CASSEGTGRKTQYF.

The rearrangement links TRBV7-9 to TRBJ1-1; D remains unclear. V was shortened by 1 base and J by 0 bases, with 9 bases between the two germline ends. The CDR3 contains 15 residues. Germline CDR1 and CDR2: SEHNR and FQNEAQ (reference sequence). CDR3 nucleotides: TGTGCCAGCAGCTTAGGGCAGACAATGAACACTGAAGCTTTCTTT. Translating it yields CASSLGQTMNTEAFF.

The rearrangement joins TRBV9 to TRBJ2-5; the match to TRBD2 covers 7 bases. Looked up from germline, CDR1 is SGDLS and CDR2 is YYNGEE. V shed 4 bases and J 5 bases; nucleotides not matched to a gene: 8. This CDR3 has 14 residues. This CDR3 reads CASSSEGGDETQYF. CDR3 nucleotide sequence: TGTGCCAGCAGCTCCGAGGGAGGGGATGAGACCCAGTACTTC.

The table lists this clone with a few counts. V gene TRBV29-1 combines with J gene TRBJ1-3; D ambiguous. V lost 4 bases to trimming and J lost 1 base, with 14 bases between them. The germline V gene encodes CDR1 SQVTM and CDR2 ANQGSEA. The CDR3 contains 15 residues. CDR3 region: CSVVLSVSSGNTIYF. The DNA of the CDR3 is TGCAGCGTTGTACTCTCCGTGAGTTCTGGAAACACCATATATTTT.

This clone was seen once. The chain is built from TRBV5-1 and TRBJ2-3; TRBD2 aligns across 10 bases. This CDR3 region has 16 residues. Germline-derived CDR1 and CDR2 are SGHRS and YFSETQ. Trimming took 1 base from V and 2 from J; bases not matched to a gene: 4. CDR3 DNA sequence: TGCGCCAGCAGCTTGACTAGCGGGACCCCCACAGATACGCAGTATTTT. It translates to CASSLTSGTPTDTQYF.

V usage is TRBV5-1 and J usage is TRBJ2-3, with 11 positions matching TRBD2. Germline assignment: CDR1 SGHRS and CDR2 YFSETQ. This CDR3 contains 16 residues. The junction had 8 bases not matched to a gene; V was cut back by 0 bases and J by 8 bases. CDR3 DNA: TGCGCCAGCAGCTTGGGTTACGGGACTAGCGGAGGTACGCAGTATTTT. Protein sequence: CASSLGYGTSGGTQYF.

V usage is TRBV6-4 and J usage is TRBJ1-4, with 10 positions matching TRBD1. The J segment lost 8 bases and the V segment lost 3 bases, leaving 3 bases of the junction unmatched. CDR3 length: 14 amino acids. CDR1 is MRHNA, CDR2 SNTAGT, per germline. CDR3 bases: TGTGCCAGCAGTGAAAGACAGGGGGCAGAAAAACTGTTTTTT. Translating it yields CASSERQGAEKLFF.

This clone was counted a single time. The V gene is TRBV7-8, the J gene TRBJ2-1, with 7 bases that match TRBD2. Germline trimming cut 5 bases from V and 6 bases from J; bases unmatched to any gene: 4. Germline V CDR1 and CDR2: SGHVS, FQNEAQ. CDR3 length equals 13 residues. The CDR3 sequence is CASSPGRGNEQFF. As DNA, the CDR3 is TGTGCCAGCAGCCCGGGGAGGGGCAATGAGCAGTTCTTC.

The gene calls are TRBV6-1 and TRBJ1-5; 7 nucleotides match TRBD1. V shed 8 bases and J 7 bases; nucleotides not matched to a gene: 11. From germline, CDR1 is MNHNS and CDR2 SASEGT. The CDR3 runs to 14 residues. The CDR3 region has the DNA TGTGCCAGCGTGAGACAGGGCGGTCAACAGCCCCAGCATTTT. Protein: CASVRQGGQQPQHF.

The DNA for the CDR3 is TGTGCCAGCAGCCATCCTCTAGCTAGCGTGAACACCGGGGAGCTGTTTTTT. Translation gives CASSHPLASVNTGELFF. The chain couples TRBV4-2 to TRBJ2-2; D possibly corresponds to TRBD2 (6 bases). CDR3 size: 17 residues. Between the trimmed V and J ends, which lost 3 bases and 1 base, there was a span of 15 bases. Looked up from germline, CDR1 is LGHNA and CDR2 is YNFKEQ.

The CDR3, as DNA: TGTGCCAGTCCCTCGAGGGGAGGAGAGACCCAGTACTTC. It specifies CASPSRGGETQYF. The chain joins TRBV19 to TRBJ2-5; D possibly corresponds to TRBD2 (6 bases). The V gene lost 8 bases and the J gene lost 4 bases, with 14 bases spanning the gap. Looked up from germline, CDR1 is LNHDA and CDR2 is SQIVND (reference sequence). The CDR3 is made up of 13 amino acids.

This chain uses TRBV10-3 with TRBJ2-5; D might be TRBD1 (7 bases). This CDR3 region has 15 residues. The germline CDR1 and CDR2 sequences are ENHRY and SYGVKD. Trimming took off 4 bases at V and 7 bases at J, with 19 bases between the two ends. The DNA for the CDR3 is TGTGCCATCAGTGCTGGAGGGGGCGGCGAGGGGACCCAGTACTTC. It translates to CAISAGGGGEGTQYF.